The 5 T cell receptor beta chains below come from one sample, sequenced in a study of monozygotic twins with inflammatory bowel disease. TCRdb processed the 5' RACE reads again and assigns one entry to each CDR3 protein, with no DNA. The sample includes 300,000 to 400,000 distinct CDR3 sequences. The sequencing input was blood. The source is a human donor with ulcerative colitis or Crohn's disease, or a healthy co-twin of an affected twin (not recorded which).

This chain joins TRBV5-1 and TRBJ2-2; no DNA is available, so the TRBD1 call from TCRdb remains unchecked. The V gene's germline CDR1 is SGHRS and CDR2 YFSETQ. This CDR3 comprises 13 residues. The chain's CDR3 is CASTFRDSGELFF. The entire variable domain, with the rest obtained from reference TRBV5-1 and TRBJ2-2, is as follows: KAGVTQTPRYLIKTRGQQVTLSCSPISGHRSVSWYQQTPGQGLQFLFEYFSETQRNKGNFPGRFSGRQFSNSRSEMNVSTLELGDSALYLCASTFRDSGELFFGEGSRLTVL.

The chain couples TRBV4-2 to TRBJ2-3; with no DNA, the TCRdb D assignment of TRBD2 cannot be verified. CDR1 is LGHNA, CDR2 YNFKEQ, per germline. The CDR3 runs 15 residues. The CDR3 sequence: CASSQASDRTDTQYF.

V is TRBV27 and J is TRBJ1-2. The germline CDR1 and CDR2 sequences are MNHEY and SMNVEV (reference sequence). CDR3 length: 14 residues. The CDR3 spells CASSLLGSAYGYTF.

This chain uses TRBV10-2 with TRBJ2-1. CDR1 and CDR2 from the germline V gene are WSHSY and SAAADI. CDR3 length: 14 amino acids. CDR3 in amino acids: CASHSGISYNEQFF.

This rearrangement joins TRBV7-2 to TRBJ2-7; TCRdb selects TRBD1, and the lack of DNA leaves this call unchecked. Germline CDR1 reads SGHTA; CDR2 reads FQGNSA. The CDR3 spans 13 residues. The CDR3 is CASSSTGWSEQYF.